The subject of this entry is one T cell receptor beta chain. The antigen is undetermined. The PCR contained 60 Vbeta and 13 Jbeta primers. Generated by immunoSEQ multiplex PCR, the TCRdb table keeps only in-frame clones and is missing some. The sample has around 120,000 clones, 80% seen once; the top ten hold more than 8%. These data originate in a study of cytomegalovirus exposure and HLA in healthy donors. About the research overall: Early released data comprised around 85 million unique TCRs from HLA-typed donors.

Study observations and caveats: Overall, around 150 TCR beta chains were annotated as cytomegalovirus-associated. Later on, a genetic analysis was performed. It linked a missense variant in DCLRE1C with V- and J-gene trimming of TCR beta.

The sample comprised PBMCs. This receptor was taken from a female donor in good health and CMV-seropositive.

CDR3 sequence reads: CASTYGQGRETQYF. In nucleotides, the CDR3 is TGTGCCAGCACCTACGGACAGGGAAGGGAGACCCAGTACTTC. This chain connects TRBV7-9 to TRBJ2-5; 8 bases map to TRBD1. J lost 5 bases, V lost 7 bases, and 9 bases had no gene match. CDR3 length: 14 amino acids. Germline-derived CDR1 and CDR2 are SEHNR and FQNEAQ (reference sequence).